This TCR beta chain originates from a study of shared T cell receptors in the human thymus. TCRdb's copy holds only in-frame clones and misses some; the assay was immunoSEQ multiplex PCR. Counted here are hundreds of thousands of clones, roughly 86% occurring once; the ten biggest clones make up 0.0094%. J was trimmed by 0 bases and V by 6 bases; bases with no gene match: 4. There are 14 residues in the CDR3. In germline, CDR1 is SQVTM, CDR2 ANQGSEA. These sequences were also reported in another study, on human thymus T cells. Turning to that study: In corrective heart surgery, resections were taken, and these provided the thymus tissue. An apparent bias in V and J gene usage was seen in thymic and blood repertoires. Related research found strongly overlapping thymic repertoires in unrelated individuals.

The chain carries TRBV29-1 and TRBJ2-4, with TRBD2 matching 8 bases. Sequencing was done on a sample of thymocytes. The receptor was isolated from a boy younger than two with a congenital heart defect. The CDR3 region has the DNA TGCAGCGTCCCCGGGGGGGCAGCCAAAAACATTCAGTACTTC. Its protein is CSVPGGAAKNIQYF.